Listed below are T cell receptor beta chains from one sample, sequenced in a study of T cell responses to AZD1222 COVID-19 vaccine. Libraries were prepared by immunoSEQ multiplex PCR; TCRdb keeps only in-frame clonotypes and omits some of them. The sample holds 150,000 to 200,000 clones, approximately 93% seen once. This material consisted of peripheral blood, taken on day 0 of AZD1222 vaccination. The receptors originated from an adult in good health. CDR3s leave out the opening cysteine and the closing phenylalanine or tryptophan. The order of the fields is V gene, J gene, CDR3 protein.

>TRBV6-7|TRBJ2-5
ASRYQETQY
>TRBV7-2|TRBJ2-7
ASSLAPGQTYEQY
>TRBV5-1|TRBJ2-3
ASSLGTSGANTQY
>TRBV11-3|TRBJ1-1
ASSPLTITGINTEAF
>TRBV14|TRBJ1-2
ASSQDRSYGYT
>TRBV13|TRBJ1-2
ASREGQTANGYT
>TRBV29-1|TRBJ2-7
SGGQGVHEQY
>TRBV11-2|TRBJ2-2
ASSLGLAGTGELF
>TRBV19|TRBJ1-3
ASSYDRGGGNTIY
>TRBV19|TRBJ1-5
ASWAGNQPQH
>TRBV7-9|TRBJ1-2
ASSPTQGVYGYT
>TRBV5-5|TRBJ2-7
ASSLAPSGEYEQY
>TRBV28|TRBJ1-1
ASSSPGEITEAF
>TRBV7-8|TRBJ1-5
ASSSSRVQGSLGNQPQH
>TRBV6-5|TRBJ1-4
ASSYSSGLGEKLF
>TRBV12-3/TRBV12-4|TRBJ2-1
ASSAHNEQF
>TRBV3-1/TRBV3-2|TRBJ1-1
ASSQDLDRQEAF
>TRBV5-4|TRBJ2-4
ASSPPGAGKNIQY
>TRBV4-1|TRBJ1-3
ASSQVPGANTIY
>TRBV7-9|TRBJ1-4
ASRLEGSNEKLF
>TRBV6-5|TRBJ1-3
ASGRDLSGNTIY
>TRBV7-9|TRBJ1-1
ASSLLGHLNTEAF